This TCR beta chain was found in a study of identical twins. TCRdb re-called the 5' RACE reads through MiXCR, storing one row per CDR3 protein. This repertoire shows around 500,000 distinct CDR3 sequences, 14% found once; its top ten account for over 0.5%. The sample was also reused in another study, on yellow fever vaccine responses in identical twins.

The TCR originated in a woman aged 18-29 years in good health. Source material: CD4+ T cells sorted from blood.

The CDR3 DNA is TGTGCCAGCAGCGTAGTCCTGGGTCAGGCCACTGAAGCTTTCTTT. Protein sequence: CASSVVLGQATEAFF. The chain joins TRBV9 to TRBJ1-1, with D unresolved. Trimming took 0 bases from V and 4 from J, leaving 13 bases between them. This CDR3 comprises 15 residues. Germline V CDR1 and CDR2: SGDLS, YYNGEE.